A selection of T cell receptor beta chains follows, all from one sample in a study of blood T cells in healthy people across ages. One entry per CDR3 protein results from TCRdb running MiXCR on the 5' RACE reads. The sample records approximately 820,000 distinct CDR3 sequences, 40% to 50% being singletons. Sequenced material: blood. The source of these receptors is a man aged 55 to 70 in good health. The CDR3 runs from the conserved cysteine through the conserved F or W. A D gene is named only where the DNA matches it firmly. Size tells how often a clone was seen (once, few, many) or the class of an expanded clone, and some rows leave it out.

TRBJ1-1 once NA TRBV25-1 TGTGCCAGCAGCCCTACGGGACAATTAATACAAGCTTTCTTT CASSPTGQLIQAFF
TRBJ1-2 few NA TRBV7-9 TGTGCCAGCAGCTCCCGGGACCGCGCTAACTATGGCTACACCTTC CASSSRDRANYGYTF
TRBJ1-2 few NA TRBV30 TGTGCCTTTGTTTCGACAGAGGGGAACTATGGCTACACCTTC CAFVSTEGNYGYTF
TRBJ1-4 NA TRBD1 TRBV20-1 TGCAGTGCTAGAGTGGATTGGGACAGGGCGTTTGAAAAACTGTTTTTT CSARVDWDRAFEKLFF
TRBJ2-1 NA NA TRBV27 TGTGCCAGCAGTTTAACCCCGGGGTCCTCCTACAATGAGCAGTTCTTC CASSLTPGSSYNEQFF
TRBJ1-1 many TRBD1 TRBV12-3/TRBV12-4 TGTGCCAGCAGTTTCGGACAGGGGAACACTGAAGCTTTCTTT CASSFGQGNTEAFF
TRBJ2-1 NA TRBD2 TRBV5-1 TGCGCCAGCAGCTTGTACCGGGCTAGCGGGAGGGTCCACAATGAGCAGTTCTTC CASSLYRASGRVHNEQFF
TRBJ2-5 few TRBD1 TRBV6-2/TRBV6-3 TGTGCCAGCAGTGACGGGACAGGGGAAGAGACCCAGTACTTC CASSDGTGEETQYF
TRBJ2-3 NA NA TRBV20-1 TGCAGTGCTAGAGATACCGGGACTAGCACAGATACGCAGTATTTT CSARDTGTSTDTQYF
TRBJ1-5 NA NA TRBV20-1 TGCAGTGCTAGAGAAGGGAAAACCCAGCATTTT CSAREGKTQHF
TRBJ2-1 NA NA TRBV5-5 TGTGCCAGCAGCTTAGGGATAATATACAATGAGCAGTTCTTC CASSLGIIYNEQFF
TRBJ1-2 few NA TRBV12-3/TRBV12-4 TGTGCCAGCAGTTCTTACGGGGCGGACGGCTACACCTTC CASSSYGADGYTF
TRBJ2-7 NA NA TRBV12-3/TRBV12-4 TGTGCCAGCAGTTCCTTTGGGCACGAGCAGTACTTC CASSSFGHEQYF
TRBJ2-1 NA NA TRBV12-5 TGTGCTAGTGGTTTTTTTGGAGGAGGGGGGGGAACATACAATGAGCAGTTCTTC CASGFFGGGGGTYNEQFF
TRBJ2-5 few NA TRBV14 TGTGCCAGTAGCCAATCCGGGGTTACCCAAGAGACCCAGTACTTC CASSQSGVTQETQYF
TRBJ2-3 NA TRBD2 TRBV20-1 TGCAGTGCTAGAGTGTTGCGGGGACTAGCGGTACCGGCTACGCAGTATTTT CSARVLRGLAVPATQYF
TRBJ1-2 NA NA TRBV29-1 TGCAACCTTGGCGACGGAAACTATGGCTACACCTTC CNLGDGNYGYTF
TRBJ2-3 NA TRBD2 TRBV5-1 TGCGCCAGCAGCTTGCGGGGGGGCCAGGATACGCAGTATTTT CASSLRGGQDTQYF
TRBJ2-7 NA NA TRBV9 TGTGCCAGCAGCGAAGGGGCAGGCAAGACCTACGAGCAGTACTTC CASSEGAGKTYEQYF
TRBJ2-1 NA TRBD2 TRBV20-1 TGCAGTGCTAGTGTAGCGGGGGGTAGTGATGAGCAGTTCTTC CSASVAGGSDEQFF
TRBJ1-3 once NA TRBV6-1 TGTGCCAGCAGTGAAGCAACCCGGGGGATGCTCGGAAACACCATATATTTT CASSEATRGMLGNTIYF
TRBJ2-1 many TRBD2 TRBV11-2 TGTGCCAGCAGCTCAGAGCGGGGGGGACACAATGAGCAGTTCTTC CASSSERGGHNEQFF
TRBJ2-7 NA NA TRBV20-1 TGCAGTGCTCACGGGGCTCTCTTCTCCTACGAGCAGTACTTC CSAHGALFSYEQYF
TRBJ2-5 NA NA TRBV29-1 TGCAGCGTTGTTAAAGGCGGGGTTGGTGAGCAGTACTTC CSVVKGGVGEQYF